This T cell receptor beta chain is from a study of T cell repertoires in cytomegalovirus infection. Study overall: It was recently identified HLA-C-restricted and well-studied HLA-B-restricted CMV epitopes that the study used. Signatures in public TCR beta sequences pointed to both CMV infection and matching HLA type.

Overall study findings and caveats: CMV-specific TCR beta clonotypes restricted by HLA-C dominated the ex vivo response. Cumulated frequencies of public TCR beta families served to identify carriers of CMV plus the relevant HLA.

TCRdb passed the reads through MiXCR, listing each CDR3 protein once. The data hold roughly 80,000 distinct CDR3 sequences, with roughly 25% observed a single time. As to this clonotype: Its antigen remains unidentified.

V lost 3 bases, J lost 11 bases, and 12 bases stayed unmatched. This CDR3 has 14 amino acids. Per the germline V gene, CDR1 is MNHEY and CDR2 is SMNVEV (reference sequence). The material sequenced was CD8+ T cells from cultured PBMCs, taken from culture after CMV antigen stimulation. This receptor was taken from a human donor in good health (CMV status not recorded). Some clones in this sample may be carry-over from other donors' samples. The V call is TRBV27, the J call TRBJ1-1, with 7 bases aligning to TRBD1. CDR3 DNA: TGTGCCAGCAGTTTCCCGGGACAGACTGAACTGGCTTTCTTT. Translating it yields CASSFPGQTELAFF.